The 3 T cell receptor beta chains below were found in one sample sequenced in a study of blood T cell repertoires in COVID-19. Only in-frame clones appear in the TCRdb table, and some are missing; sequencing was by immunoSEQ multiplex PCR. Here the sample spans around 80,000 clones, approximately 86% being singletons. Material for sequencing was peripheral blood. These receptors originate from an elderly woman with acute or convalescent COVID-19.

J is TRBJ1-2 and V is TRBV27; weak D call: TRBD1 (5 bases). This CDR3 has 14 amino acids. Germline loops: CDR1 MNHEY, CDR2 SMNVEV (reference sequence). V was clipped by 5 bases and J by 5 bases, with 15 bases between them. The CDR3 is CASSSLGANYGYTF. The CDR3 DNA reads as TGTGCCAGCAGTAGTCTAGGGGCAAATTATGGCTACACCTTC.

The V call is TRBV29-1, the J call TRBJ1-2; tentative D call: TRBD1 (6 bases). V dropped 4 bases and J dropped 0 bases, with 12 bases sitting between them. The CDR3 has 14 amino acids. Germline V gene data show CDR1 as SQVTM and CDR2 as ANQGSEA. CDR3 nucleotide sequence: TGCAGCGTTGTCAGGGGTCTAGCTAACTATGGCTACACCTTC. It codes for CSVVRGLANYGYTF.

The rearrangement uses TRBV19 and TRBJ2-3; D not resolved. V was clipped by 8 bases and J by 0 bases, with 9 bases between them. This CDR3 has 13 residues. Germline V gene sequence: CDR1 LNHDA, CDR2 SQIVND (reference sequence). The CDR3, as DNA: TGTGCCAGTGGTCGAGCTAGCACAGATACGCAGTATTTT. Protein product: CASGRASTDTQYF.